Below, 29 T cell receptor beta chains from the same sample are listed, as sequenced in a study of HIV-infected patients and healthy controls. TCRdb fed the 5' RACE reads into MiXCR, producing one record per CDR3 protein. Altogether about 63,000 distinct CDR3 sequences are present, approximately 16% being singletons, with the ten largest covering around 6%. The sample consisted of CD4+ T cells from blood. The receptors were gathered from a human donor in good health.

This clonotype showed up just a few times. The chain links TRBV14 to TRBJ2-3; no clear D. V was trimmed by 1 base and J by 0 bases, leaving 8 bases between them. From germline, CDR1 is SGHDN and CDR2 FVKESK. The CDR3 is made up of 15 amino acids. The CDR3, as DNA: TGTGCCAGCAGCCAAGCCGGACGGAGCACAGATACGCAGTATTTT. This codes for CASSQAGRSTDTQYF.

The J gene is TRBJ2-5, the V gene TRBV7-8; no reliable D call. With 5 bases removed from V and 5 bases from J, the gap between germline ends came to 24 bases. There are 17 residues in the CDR3. Germline V gene sequence: CDR1 SGHVS, CDR2 FQNEAQ. DNA of the CDR3: TGTGCCAGCAGCCCCTCCCGGCGGTCCGCCCCCCAGGAGACCCAGTACTTC. Protein product: CASSPSRRSAPQETQYF.

This clonotype has just a few counts. This chain links TRBV20-1 with TRBJ2-1; D is ambiguous. Germline V gives CDR1 DFQATT, CDR2 SNEGSKA (reference sequence). The CDR3 runs 12 residues. Trimming pared 3 bases from V and 8 bases from J, leaving 11 bases between. This CDR3 reads CSASYKWDEQFF. Here the CDR3 DNA reads TGCAGTGCTAGTTATAAGTGGGATGAGCAGTTCTTC.

The V and J genes are TRBV5-6 and TRBJ1-6; weak D call: TRBD1 (6 bases). The germline V gene has CDR1 SGHDT and CDR2 YYEEEE. Deletions cut 3 bases from V and 1 base from J, with 11 bases between. The CDR3 has 16 amino acids. The CDR3 DNA sequence: TGTGCCAGCAGCTGGAAGGGGGGTTCCTATAATTCACCCCTCCACTTT. Its translation is CASSWKGGSYNSPLHF.

This clonotype was recorded a few times. This chain joins TRBV29-1 and TRBJ2-1, with TRBD1 matching 10 bases. Losses at the gene ends were 4 bases for V and 7 bases for J; bases not matched to a gene: 10. This CDR3 contains 15 residues. Germline V gives CDR1 SQVTM, CDR2 ANQGSEA. This chain's CDR3 is CSVVFGTGVRNEQFF. Here the CDR3 DNA reads TGCAGCGTTGTGTTCGGGACAGGGGTAAGGAATGAGCAGTTCTTC.

This clonotype was recorded many times. The chain joins TRBV12-3 or TRBV12-4 to TRBJ2-7; D might be TRBD2 (5 bases). The CDR3 is 14 amino acids. Deletions cut 1 base from V and 0 bases from J, with 7 bases between. The CDR3 here is CASSLGGSSYEQYF. The CDR3 DNA follows: TGTGCCAGCAGTTTAGGAGGGAGCTCCTACGAGCAGTACTTC.

The chain uses TRBV11-2 and TRBJ1-6; no clear D. The CDR3 length is 13 residues. V lost 0 bases, J lost 14 bases, and 11 bases lay in between. Germline lookup yields CDR1 SGHAT and CDR2 FQNNGV. CDR3: CASSLDRRTALHF. CDR3 DNA: TGTGCCAGCAGCTTAGATCGTAGGACGGCCCTCCACTTT.

The chain has TRBV18 and TRBJ1-1; D gene unclear. The CDR3 has 16 residues. Germline V CDR1 and CDR2: KGHSH, LQKENI. V was cut by 6 bases and J by 0 bases, with 17 bases left in between. CDR3 DNA: TGTGCCAGCTCTCCCATCCCCACGCAAATGAACACTGAAGCTTTCTTT. As protein: CASSPIPTQMNTEAFF.

This clonotype was seen many times. This sequence joins TRBV12-3 or TRBV12-4 and TRBJ1-4; D not resolved. The germline V and J ends were trimmed by 6 bases and 0 bases, with 8 bases remaining between them. The CDR3 extends over 14 amino acids. The CDR3 DNA is TGTGCCAGCAGCCTTGGATCAACTAATGAAAAACTGTTTTTT. Translating it yields CASSLGSTNEKLFF.

This clonotype has only a few counts. The J gene is TRBJ2-1, the V gene TRBV7-2; the D gene is possibly TRBD2 (7 bases). Deletions cut 1 base from V and 5 bases from J, with 18 bases between. This CDR3 contains 17 residues. Looked up from germline, CDR1 is SGHTA and CDR2 is FQGNSA. The CDR3 DNA reads as TGTGCCAGCAGCTTAGTCCCCCTGCGGGGGCTAAACAATGAGCAGTTCTTC. Protein product: CASSLVPLRGLNNEQFF.

This clonotype has more than one count but fewer than ten. V gene TRBV12-3 or TRBV12-4 combines with J gene TRBJ2-7; D gene ambiguous. V was cut by 5 bases and J by 5 bases, with 13 bases left in between. The CDR3 loop spans 13 amino acids. Here the CDR3 reads CASSTLSADEQYF. The CDR3 DNA follows: TGTGCCAGCAGTACCCTGAGCGCTGACGAGCAGTACTTC.

The chain joins TRBV6-5 to TRBJ1-1, with 9 bases matching TRBD1. CDR3 length equals 15 residues. J was trimmed by 8 bases and V by 4 bases; bases with no gene match: 11. Germline-derived CDR1 and CDR2 are MNHEY and SVGAGI. The CDR3 region has the DNA TGTGCCAGCAGTTTCACTCCGGGACAGGGAGGAGAAGCTTTCTTT. Translating it yields CASSFTPGQGGEAFF.

This clonotype was seen a few times. This chain links TRBV7-2 with TRBJ2-2, with D tentatively TRBD1 (6 bases). Looked up from germline, CDR1 is SGHTA and CDR2 is FQGNSA. The V gene lost 6 bases and the J gene lost 3 bases, with 17 bases spanning the gap. CDR3 length: 16 amino acids. In nucleotides, the CDR3 is TGTGCCAGCAGACCCGGTCTAAGGACAGACACCGGGGAGCTGTTTTTT. The encoded protein is CASRPGLRTDTGELFF.

In its sample, this clonotype was seen many times. The gene calls are TRBV4-2 and TRBJ1-6, with a tentative D call TRBD1 (5 bases). Looked up from germline, CDR1 is LGHNA and CDR2 is YNFKEQ. The CDR3 has 16 amino acids. V was shortened by 2 bases and J by 8 bases, with 16 bases between the two germline ends. Written as DNA, the CDR3 is TGTGCCAGCAGCCAAATTATTGGCAGGGTGGATTCACCCCTCCACTTT. It is translated as CASSQIIGRVDSPLHF.

This clonotype appeared a few times. J is TRBJ1-1 and V is TRBV3-1; maybe TRBD1 (5 bases). Trimming took off 6 bases at V and 1 base at J, with 15 bases between the two ends. In germline, CDR1 is LGHDT, CDR2 YNNKEL (reference sequence). The CDR3 has 15 residues. CDR3 DNA: TGTGCCAGCAGTCCCAGATTGGGGGGGAACACTGAAGCTTTCTTT. The encoded protein is CASSPRLGGNTEAFF.

This clonotype was counted many times. V is TRBV19 and J is TRBJ2-5; no definite D call. CDR3 length equals 13 residues. V was clipped by 1 base and J by 5 bases, with 8 bases between them. The germline V gene encodes CDR1 LNHDA and CDR2 SQIVND (reference sequence). The CDR3 DNA is TGTGCCAGTAGTATAGGTTTGCGTGAGACCCAGTACTTC. It translates to CASSIGLRETQYF.

This clonotype has a count of ten or more. The chain is built from TRBV7-2 and TRBJ2-3; TRBD2 agrees at 12 bases. Trimming removed 4 bases from V and 5 bases from J; junction bases left unmatched: 10. The CDR3 runs 17 residues. Looked up from germline, CDR1 is SGHTA and CDR2 is FQGNSA. The CDR3 is CASSSGGTSGLRDTQYF. The CDR3 DNA sequence: TGTGCCAGCAGCTCGGGGGGGACTAGCGGGCTGAGAGATACGCAGTATTTT.

CDR3 sequence reads: CASSPQAGQGLATEAFF. In DNA form, the CDR3 reads TGTGCCAGCTCACCACAGGCGGGGCAGGGGTTGGCCACTGAAGCTTTCTTT. This chain joins TRBV18 and TRBJ1-1; D possibly corresponds to TRBD1 (6 bases). This CDR3 comprises 17 residues. Germline CDR1 KGHSH, CDR2 LQKENI. V was cut by 1 base and J by 4 bases, with 19 bases left in between.

This chain joins TRBV12-3 or TRBV12-4 and TRBJ1-2; D is perhaps TRBD1 (5 bases). Deletions cut 6 bases from V and 7 bases from J, with 15 bases between. CDR3 length: 13 amino acids. DNA of the CDR3: TGTGCCAGCAGCCCTCAGGGTCCGGCTGGCTACACCTTC. This gives the protein CASSPQGPAGYTF.

The chain joins TRBV13 to TRBJ2-7; possibly TRBD2 for D (5 bases). V was pared by 1 base and J by 2 bases, with 12 bases between. Germline CDR1 is PRHDT and CDR2 is FYEKMQ (reference sequence). CDR3 size: 15 residues. CDR3 amino acids: CASSLAWRPPYEQYF. CDR3 bases: TGTGCCAGCAGCTTAGCATGGAGGCCCCCCTACGAGCAGTACTTC.

This clonotype was seen only a few times. The chain has TRBV12-3 or TRBV12-4 and TRBJ2-6, with a tentative D call TRBD1 (6 bases). The CDR3 contains 19 residues. Between the trimmed V and J ends, which lost 8 bases and 3 bases, there was a span of 26 bases. The CDR3 DNA reads as TGTGCCAGCCTCCGGGACATTCTCCTCACGAAGGTTGGGGCCAACGTCCTGACTTTC. This sequence encodes CASLRDILLTKVGANVLTF.

In its sample, this clonotype was seen a few times. The V call is TRBV7-2, the J call TRBJ2-4; D possibly matches TRBD1 or TRBD2 (5 bases each). The V end was cut by 0 bases, the J end by 0 bases, with 9 bases between. The CDR3 consists of 16 residues. CDR1 is SGHTA, CDR2 FQGNSA, per germline. CDR3 amino acids: CASSLAGVLAKNIQYF. The CDR3 coding sequence is TGTGCCAGCAGCTTAGCGGGGGTACTAGCCAAAAACATTCAGTACTTC.

This clonotype was counted only a few times. This chain links TRBV18 with TRBJ1-4; unclear D gene. Trimming took off 3 bases at V and 7 bases at J, with 21 bases between the two ends. Germline CDR1 and CDR2: KGHSH and LQKENI. CDR3 length: 17 amino acids. CDR3 coding DNA: TGTGCCAGCTCACCTCTCCGAGTGGCAGGTACCTCTGAAAAACTGTTTTTT. This sequence encodes CASSPLRVAGTSEKLFF.

The chain couples TRBV12-3 or TRBV12-4 to TRBJ1-2; TRBD1 matches 7 bases. The length of the CDR3 is 13 residues. After removal of 3 bases from V and 8 bases from J, the junction contained 6 bases not matched to a gene. CDR3 coding DNA: TGTGCCAGCAGTTTCGACAGGGTGGAAGGCTACACCTTC. Its protein is CASSFDRVEGYTF.

The chain couples TRBV7-9 to TRBJ1-5; D gene ambiguous. CDR3 length equals 14 residues. Trimming shortened V by 1 base and J by 5 bases, and 9 bases separated the two germline ends. Germline-derived CDR1 and CDR2 are SEHNR and FQNEAQ (reference sequence). The CDR3 loop is CASSLGIGDQPQHF. The CDR3 region has the DNA TGTGCCAGCAGCTTAGGTATTGGCGATCAGCCCCAGCATTTT.

This chain links TRBV6-5 with TRBJ1-1; weak D call: TRBD1 (5 bases). The CDR3 has 19 residues. Germline loops: CDR1 MNHEY, CDR2 SVGAGI. V was clipped by 5 bases and J by 6 bases, with 31 bases between them. The CDR3 sequence is CASSRPLAGNRAMGAEAFF. The DNA for the CDR3 is TGTGCCAGCAGTAGACCGCTAGCGGGGAATCGGGCGATGGGGGCTGAAGCTTTCTTT.

This clonotype came up many times. This chain connects TRBV16 to TRBJ1-1; D call uncertain. V lost 0 bases, J lost 3 bases, and 5 bases lay in between. Per germline, CDR1 KGHSY and CDR2 FQNENV. The CDR3 has 13 amino acids. The CDR3 sequence is CASSQSRDTEAFF. The CDR3 nucleotides read TGTGCCAGCAGCCAATCCAGAGACACTGAAGCTTTCTTT.

This chain joins TRBV20-1 and TRBJ2-3; 10 bases match TRBD2. Germline trimming cut 5 bases from V and 3 bases from J; bases unmatched to any gene: 5. The V gene's germline CDR1 is DFQATT and CDR2 SNEGSKA (reference sequence). The CDR3 covers 14 residues. CDR3 region: CSARRSGRTDTQYF. CDR3 nucleotides: TGCAGTGCTCGTCGTAGCGGGAGGACAGATACGCAGTATTTT.

This clonotype was recorded at least ten times. The chain employs TRBV5-1 and TRBJ2-1; D call uncertain. The length of the CDR3 is 14 residues. The germline gives CDR1 SGHRS, CDR2 YFSETQ. Trimming took 0 bases from V and 6 from J, leaving 10 bases between them. CDR3 region: CASSLGYIANEQFF. CDR3 DNA sequence: TGCGCCAGCAGCTTGGGTTACATCGCCAATGAGCAGTTCTTC.